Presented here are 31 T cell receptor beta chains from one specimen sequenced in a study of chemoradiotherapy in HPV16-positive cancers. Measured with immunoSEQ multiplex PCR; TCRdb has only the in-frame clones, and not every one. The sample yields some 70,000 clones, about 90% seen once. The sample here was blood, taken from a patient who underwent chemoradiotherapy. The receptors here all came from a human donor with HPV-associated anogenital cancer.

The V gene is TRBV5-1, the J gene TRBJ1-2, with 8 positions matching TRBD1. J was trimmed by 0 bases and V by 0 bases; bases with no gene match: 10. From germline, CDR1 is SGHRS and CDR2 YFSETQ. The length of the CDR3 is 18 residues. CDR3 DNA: TGCGCCAGCAGCTTGGTTGTGACAGGGGCATTGACTAACTATGGCTACACCTTC. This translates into CASSLVVTGALTNYGYTF.

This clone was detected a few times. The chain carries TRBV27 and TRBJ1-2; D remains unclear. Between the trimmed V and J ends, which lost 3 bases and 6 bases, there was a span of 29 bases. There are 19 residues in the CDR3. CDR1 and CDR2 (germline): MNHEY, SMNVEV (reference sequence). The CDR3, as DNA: TGTGCCAGCAGTTTTGTTGGGGTGCGAAACCCTGCACAGATTAATGGCTACACCTTC. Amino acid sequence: CASSFVGVRNPAQINGYTF.

The chain's CDR3 is CASSYSTVSESEQFF. The CDR3 DNA reads TGTGCCAGCAGTTACTCGACGGTTAGCGAAAGTGAGCAGTTCTTC. J is TRBJ2-1 and V is TRBV6-5; D is perhaps TRBD2 (5 bases). CDR1 is MNHEY, CDR2 SVGAGI, per germline. Trimming removed 0 bases from V and 9 bases from J, with 15 bases in between. This CDR3 has 15 residues.

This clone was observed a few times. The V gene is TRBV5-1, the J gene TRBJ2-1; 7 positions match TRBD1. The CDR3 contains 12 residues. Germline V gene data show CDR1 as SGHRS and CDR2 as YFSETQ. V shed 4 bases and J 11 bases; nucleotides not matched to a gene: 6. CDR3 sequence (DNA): TGCGCCAGCAGCCATCCGACAGGGCAGCAGTTCTTC. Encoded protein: CASSHPTGQQFF.

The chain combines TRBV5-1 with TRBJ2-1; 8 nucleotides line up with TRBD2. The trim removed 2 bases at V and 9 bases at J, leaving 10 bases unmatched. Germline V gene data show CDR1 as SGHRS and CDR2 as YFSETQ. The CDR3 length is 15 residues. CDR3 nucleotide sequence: TGCGCCAGCAGCTTAGGTCCAGCGGGAGACGCTGAGCAGTTCTTC. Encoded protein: CASSLGPAGDAEQFF. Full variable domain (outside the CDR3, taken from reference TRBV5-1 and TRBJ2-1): KAGVTQTPRYLIKTRGQQVTLSCSPISGHRSVSWYQQTPGQGLQFLFEYFSETQRNKGNFPGRFSGRQFSNSRSEMNVSTLELGDSALYLCASSLGPAGDAEQFFGPGTRLTVL.

The CDR3 DNA is TGTGCCAGCAGTTTATGGGATGGGACAGGGAACACTGAAGCTTTCTTT. Its protein is CASSLWDGTGNTEAFF. The chain couples TRBV28 to TRBJ1-1; 8 bases agree with TRBD1. Germline CDR1 reads MDHEN; CDR2 reads SYDVKM. The ends lost 0 bases at V and 1 base at J; junction bases unmatched: 4. CDR3 length: 16 amino acids.

CDR3 in DNA: TGTGCCAGCAGTCCTCAAGACAGTCGTGACACTGAAGCTTTCTTT. This gives the protein CASSPQDSRDTEAFF. The rearrangement links TRBV2 to TRBJ1-1; TRBD1 might be the D (5 bases). The CDR3 is 15 amino acids. From germline, CDR1 is SNHLY and CDR2 FYNNEI. Trimming pared 5 bases from V and 3 bases from J, leaving 16 bases between.

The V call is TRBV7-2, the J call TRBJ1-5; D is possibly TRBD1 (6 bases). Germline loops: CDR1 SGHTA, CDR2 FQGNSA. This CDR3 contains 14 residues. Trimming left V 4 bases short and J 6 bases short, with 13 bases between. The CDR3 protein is CASSSTGLRQPQHF. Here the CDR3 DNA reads TGTGCCAGCAGCTCCACAGGGCTTCGTCAGCCCCAGCATTTT.

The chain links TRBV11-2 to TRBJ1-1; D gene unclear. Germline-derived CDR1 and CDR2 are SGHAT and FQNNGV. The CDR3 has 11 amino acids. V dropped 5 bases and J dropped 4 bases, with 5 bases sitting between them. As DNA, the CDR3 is TGTGCCAGCAGCCTCAGCACTGAAGCTTTCTTT. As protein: CASSLSTEAFF.

In DNA form, the CDR3 reads TGTGCCAGCAGCTTCCTAGACAGCTCCTATGGCTACACCTTC. Translation gives CASSFLDSSYGYTF. The chain combines TRBV7-9 with TRBJ1-2, with D tentatively TRBD1 (5 bases). The CDR3 contains 14 residues. V lost 3 bases and J lost 4, with 12 bases in between. Per germline, CDR1 SEHNR and CDR2 FQNEAQ (reference sequence).

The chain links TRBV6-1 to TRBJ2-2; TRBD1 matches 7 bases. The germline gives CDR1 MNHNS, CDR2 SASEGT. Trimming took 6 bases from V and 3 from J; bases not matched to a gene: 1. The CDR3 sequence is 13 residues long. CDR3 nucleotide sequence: TGTGCCAGCAGGACAGGGCACACCGGGGAGCTGTTTTTT. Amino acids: CASRTGHTGELFF.

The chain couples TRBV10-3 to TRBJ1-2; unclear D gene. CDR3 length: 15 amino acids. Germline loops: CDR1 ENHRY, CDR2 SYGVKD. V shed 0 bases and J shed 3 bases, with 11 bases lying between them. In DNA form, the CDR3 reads TGTGCCATCAGTGAGTCATTGAGGGCTGACTATGGCTACACCTTC. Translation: CAISESLRADYGYTF.

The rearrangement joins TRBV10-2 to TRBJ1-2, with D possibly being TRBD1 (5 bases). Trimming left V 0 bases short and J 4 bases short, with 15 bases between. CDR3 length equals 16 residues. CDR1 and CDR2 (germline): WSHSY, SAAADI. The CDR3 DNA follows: TGCGCCAGCAGTGAGTCGGTTCTGCAGGGCGGCTATGGCTACACCTTC. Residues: CASSESVLQGGYGYTF.

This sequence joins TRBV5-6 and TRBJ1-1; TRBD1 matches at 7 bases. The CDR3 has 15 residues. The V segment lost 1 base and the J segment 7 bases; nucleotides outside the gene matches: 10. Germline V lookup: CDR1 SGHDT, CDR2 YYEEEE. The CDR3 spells CASSLRNRGTHEAFF. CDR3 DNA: TGTGCCAGCAGCTTGAGAAACAGGGGTACCCATGAAGCTTTCTTT.

CDR3 loop: CATSRDRTGGQPQHF. CDR3 in DNA: TGTGCCACCAGCAGAGACCGGACAGGGGGCCAGCCCCAGCATTTT. The chain carries TRBV15 and TRBJ1-5; TRBD1 aligns across 11 bases. V lost 0 bases and J lost 7; bases outside the gene matches: 2. CDR3 length equals 15 residues. Germline V gene lookup returns CDR1 LNHNV and CDR2 YYDKDF (reference sequence).

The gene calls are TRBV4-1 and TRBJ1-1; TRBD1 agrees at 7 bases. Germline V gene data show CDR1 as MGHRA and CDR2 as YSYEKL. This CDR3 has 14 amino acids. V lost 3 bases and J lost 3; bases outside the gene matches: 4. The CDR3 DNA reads TGCGCCAGCAGCCACCCTACAGGGGACACTGAAGCTTTCTTT. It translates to CASSHPTGDTEAFF.

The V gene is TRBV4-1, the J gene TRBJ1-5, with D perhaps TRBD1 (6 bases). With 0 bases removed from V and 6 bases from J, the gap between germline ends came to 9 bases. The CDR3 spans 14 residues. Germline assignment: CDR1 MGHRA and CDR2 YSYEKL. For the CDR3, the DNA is TGCGCCAGCAGCCAAGAAACAGGGAGTCAGCCCCAGCATTTT. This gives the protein CASSQETGSQPQHF.

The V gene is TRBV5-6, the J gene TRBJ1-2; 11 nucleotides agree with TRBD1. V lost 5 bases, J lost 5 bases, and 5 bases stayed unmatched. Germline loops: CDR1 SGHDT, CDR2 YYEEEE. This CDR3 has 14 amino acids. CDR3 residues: CASRDRGRIYGYTF. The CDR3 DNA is TGTGCCAGCAGGGACAGGGGGCGAATTTATGGCTACACCTTC.

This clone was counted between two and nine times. For the CDR3, the DNA is TGTGCCAGCAGCCCATCCCGTAACAGGGTTAATTCACCCCTCCACTTT. Its protein is CASSPSRNRVNSPLHF. The rearrangement uses TRBV11-1 and TRBJ1-6, with a possible D match to TRBD1 (6 bases). Trimming removed 5 bases at V and 6 bases at J, with 17 bases between. The germline V gene has CDR1 SGHAT and CDR2 FQDESV (reference sequence). This CDR3 has 16 amino acids.

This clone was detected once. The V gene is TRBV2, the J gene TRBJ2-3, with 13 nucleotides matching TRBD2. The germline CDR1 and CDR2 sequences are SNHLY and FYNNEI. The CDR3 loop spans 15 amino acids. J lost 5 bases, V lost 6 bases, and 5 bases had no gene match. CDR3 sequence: CASSGLAGVIDTQYF. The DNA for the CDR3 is TGTGCCAGCAGCGGACTAGCGGGAGTAATAGATACGCAGTATTTT.

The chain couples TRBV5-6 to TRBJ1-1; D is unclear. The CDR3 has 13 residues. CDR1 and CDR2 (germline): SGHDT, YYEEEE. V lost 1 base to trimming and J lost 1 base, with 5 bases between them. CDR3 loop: CASSLRQNTEAFF. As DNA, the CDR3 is TGTGCCAGCAGCTTGCGACAGAACACTGAAGCTTTCTTT.

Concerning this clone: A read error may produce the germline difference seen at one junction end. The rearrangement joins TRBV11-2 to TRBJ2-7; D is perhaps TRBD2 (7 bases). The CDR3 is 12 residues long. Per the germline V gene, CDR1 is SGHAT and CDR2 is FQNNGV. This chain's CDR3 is CASSLGGGHGNF. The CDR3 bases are TGTGCCAGCAGCTTGGGGGGGGGCCACGGGAACTTC.

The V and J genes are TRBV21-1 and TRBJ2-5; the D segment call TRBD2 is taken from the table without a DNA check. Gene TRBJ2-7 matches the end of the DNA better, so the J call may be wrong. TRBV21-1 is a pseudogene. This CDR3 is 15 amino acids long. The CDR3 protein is CAIKLTGGAAYEQYF. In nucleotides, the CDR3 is TGTGCCATCAAATTAACGGGGGGCGCGGCCTACGAGCAGTACTTC.

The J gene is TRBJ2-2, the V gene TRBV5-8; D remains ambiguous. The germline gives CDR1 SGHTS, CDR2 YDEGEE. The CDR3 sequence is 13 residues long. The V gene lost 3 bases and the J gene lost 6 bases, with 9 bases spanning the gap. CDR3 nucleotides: TGTGCCAGCAGCTCACTTCGGCCCGGGGAGCTGTTTTTT. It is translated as CASSSLRPGELFF. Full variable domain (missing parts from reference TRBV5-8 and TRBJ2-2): EAGVTQSPTHLIKTRGQQATLRCSPISGHTSVYWYQQALGLGLQFLLWYDEGEERNRGNFPPRFSGRQFPNYSSELNVNALELEDSALYLCASSSLRPGELFFGEGSRLTVL.

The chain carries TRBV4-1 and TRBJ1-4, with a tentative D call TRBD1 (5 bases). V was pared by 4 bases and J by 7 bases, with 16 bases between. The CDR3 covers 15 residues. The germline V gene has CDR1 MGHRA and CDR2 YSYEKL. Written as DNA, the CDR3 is TGCGCCAGCAGCCGTACCGGGACTTATGCTGAAAAACTGTTTTTT. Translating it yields CASSRTGTYAEKLFF.

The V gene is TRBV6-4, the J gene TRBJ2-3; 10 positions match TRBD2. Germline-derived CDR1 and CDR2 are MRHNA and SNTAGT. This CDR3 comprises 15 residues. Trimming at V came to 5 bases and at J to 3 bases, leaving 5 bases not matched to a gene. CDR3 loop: CASSSGLAETDTQYF. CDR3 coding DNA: TGTGCCAGCAGTTCTGGACTAGCGGAAACAGATACGCAGTATTTT.

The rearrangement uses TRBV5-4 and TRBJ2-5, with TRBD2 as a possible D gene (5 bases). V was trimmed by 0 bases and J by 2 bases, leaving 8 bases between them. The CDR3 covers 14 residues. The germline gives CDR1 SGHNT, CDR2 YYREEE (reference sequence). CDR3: CASSLVTSQETQYF. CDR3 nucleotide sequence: TGTGCCAGCAGCTTGGTCACTAGTCAAGAGACCCAGTACTTC.

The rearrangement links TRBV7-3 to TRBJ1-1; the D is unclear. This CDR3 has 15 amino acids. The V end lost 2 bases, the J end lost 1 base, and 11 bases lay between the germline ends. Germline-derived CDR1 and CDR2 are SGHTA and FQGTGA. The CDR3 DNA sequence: TGTGCCAGCAGCTTATCCGCCTTCTCGAACACTGAAGCTTTCTTT. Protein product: CASSLSAFSNTEAFF. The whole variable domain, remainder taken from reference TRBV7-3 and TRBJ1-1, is GAGVSQTPSNKVTEKGKYVELRCDPISGHTALYWYRQSLGQGPEFLIYFQGTGAADDSGLPNDRFFAVRPEGSVSTLKIQRTERGDSAVYLCASSLSAFSNTEAFFGQGTRLTVV.

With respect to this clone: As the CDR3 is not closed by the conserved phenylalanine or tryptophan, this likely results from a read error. The CDR3 spells CASSTQGGAPEAFL. The CDR3 nucleotides read TGTGCCAGCAGCACCCAAGGGGGGGCCCCTGAAGCTTTCCTT. The chain is built from TRBV7-2 and TRBJ1-1; perhaps TRBD1 as D (6 bases). The CDR3 runs 14 residues. V was pared by 5 bases and J by 6 bases, with 16 bases between. The V gene's germline CDR1 is SGHTA and CDR2 FQGNSA.

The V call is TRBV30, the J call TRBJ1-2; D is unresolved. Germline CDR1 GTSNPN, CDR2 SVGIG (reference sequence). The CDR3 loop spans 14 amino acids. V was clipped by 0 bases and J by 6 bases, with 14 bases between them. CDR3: CAWSVFEGGNGYTF. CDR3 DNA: TGTGCCTGGAGTGTTTTTGAAGGAGGGAATGGCTACACCTTC.

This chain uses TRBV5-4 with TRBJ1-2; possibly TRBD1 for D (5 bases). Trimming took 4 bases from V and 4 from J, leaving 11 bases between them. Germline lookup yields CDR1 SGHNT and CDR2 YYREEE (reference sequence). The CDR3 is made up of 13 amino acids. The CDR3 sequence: CASSPDTTYGYTF. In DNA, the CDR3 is TGTGCCAGCAGCCCGGACACGACCTATGGCTACACCTTC.